Presented here are 30 T cell receptor beta chains from one specimen sequenced in a study of regulatory dendritic cells for organ transplantation. The method was immunoSEQ multiplex PCR; TCRdb's version includes in-frame clones alone and lacks a portion of them. In the table there are about 28,000 clones, roughly four fifths of which are singletons. Sequenced material: naive CD4+ T cells from blood. Described subset: CD45RA+ naive T cells. The receptors shown here come from a human donor in good health.

The chain uses TRBV2 and TRBJ2-1; 8 positions match TRBD2. CDR1 is SNHLY and CDR2 is FYNNEI in the germline V gene. CDR3 length: 16 residues. The V gene end was trimmed by 0 bases and the J gene end by 7 bases; junction bases not matched to a gene: 8. In DNA, the CDR3 is TGTGCCAGCAGTGAAGCCGGGAGGGGCGCGGTAAATGAGCAGTTCTTC. It is translated as CASSEAGRGAVNEQFF.

This clone was recorded only once. The chain joins TRBV11-2 to TRBJ2-5, with D possibly TRBD1 on 6 matching bases. From germline, CDR1 is SGHAT and CDR2 FQNNGV. The CDR3 length is 14 residues. Trimming shortened V by 3 bases and J by 2 bases, and 10 bases separated the two germline ends. DNA of the CDR3: TGTGCCAGCAGCTTCGGGACACTTCAAGAGACCCAGTACTTC. The encoded protein is CASSFGTLQETQYF. The entire variable domain, with the rest obtained from reference TRBV11-2 and TRBJ2-5, is as follows: EAGVAQSPRYKIIEKRQSVAFWCNPISGHATLYWYQQILGQGPKLLIQFQNNGVVDDSQLPKDRFSAERLKGVDSTLKIQPAKLEDSAVYLCASSFGTLQETQYFGPGTRLLVL.

The rearrangement uses TRBV5-1 and TRBJ2-7, with D maybe TRBD1 (6 bases). Germline V gene data show CDR1 as SGHRS and CDR2 as YFSETQ. Trimming removed 5 bases from V and 3 bases from J, with 18 bases in between. CDR3 length: 15 residues. The DNA of the CDR3 is TGCGCCAGCAGATGGGCAGACAGGCCCCTCTACGAGCAGTACTTC. This sequence encodes CASRWADRPLYEQYF.

This clone has only a few counts. The chain combines TRBV27 with TRBJ2-2; no definite D call. The CDR3 has 15 residues. With 5 bases removed from V and 0 bases from J, the gap between germline ends came to 10 bases. Per germline, CDR1 MNHEY and CDR2 SMNVEV (reference sequence). The CDR3 DNA reads TGTGCCAGCAGTACAACATCTTCGAACACCGGGGAGCTGTTTTTT. Translating gives CASSTTSSNTGELFF.

The chain uses TRBV6-6 and TRBJ1-2, with 8 bases aligning to TRBD1. Trimming at V came to 7 bases and at J to 4 bases, leaving 2 bases not matched to a gene. Germline lookup yields CDR1 MNHNY and CDR2 SVGAGI (reference sequence). The CDR3 covers 12 residues. This CDR3 reads CASNDRGYGYTF. The CDR3, as DNA: TGTGCCAGCAACGACAGGGGCTATGGCTACACCTTC.

This chain connects TRBV2 to TRBJ1-4; D gene uncertain. The CDR3 covers 14 residues. V dropped 4 bases and J dropped 0 bases, with 6 bases sitting between them. The germline CDR1 and CDR2 sequences are SNHLY and FYNNEI. Here the CDR3 reads CASSVSTTNEKLFF. CDR3 nucleotides: TGTGCCAGCAGTGTTTCCACAACTAATGAAAAACTGTTTTTT.

The chain joins TRBV19 to TRBJ2-7; 12 nucleotides agree with TRBD1. Trimming took 4 bases from V and 7 from J; bases not matched to a gene: 11. Germline V gene lookup returns CDR1 LNHDA and CDR2 SQIVND (reference sequence). The CDR3 runs to 16 residues. CDR3 protein: CASSSRDRGRSGEQYF. DNA of the CDR3: TGTGCCAGTAGTAGCCGGGACAGGGGGCGCTCGGGTGAGCAGTACTTC. The entire variable domain, with the rest obtained from reference TRBV19 and TRBJ2-7, is as follows: DGGITQSPKYLFRKEGQNVTLSCEQNLNHDAMYWYRQDPGQGLRLIYYSQIVNDFQKGDIAEGYSVSREKKESFPLTVTSAQKNPTAFYLCASSSRDRGRSGEQYFGPGTRLTVT.

This chain joins TRBV7-9 and TRBJ1-4; 7 bases match TRBD1. Germline CDR1 and CDR2: SEHNR and FQNEAQ (reference sequence). V dropped 4 bases and J dropped 5; count of bases not matched to a gene: 10. This CDR3 has 16 residues. For the CDR3, the DNA is TGTGCCAGCAGCTCAGGGGGGTCGGGGTTGAATGAAAAACTGTTTTTT. Translating gives CASSSGGSGLNEKLFF.

The V gene is TRBV10-3, the J gene TRBJ1-5, with TRBD1 matching 9 bases. V gave up 0 bases and J gave up 2 bases; unmatched junction bases: 8. Germline lookup yields CDR1 ENHRY and CDR2 SYGVKD. This CDR3 contains 18 residues. The CDR3 spells CAISESSVTGGRNQPQHF. In nucleotides, the CDR3 is TGTGCCATCAGTGAGTCGAGTGTGACAGGGGGGCGCAATCAGCCCCAGCATTTT.

The chain carries TRBV27 and TRBJ1-1, with D possibly matching TRBD1 (6 bases). The CDR3 consists of 16 residues. V was clipped by 3 bases and J by 0 bases, with 14 bases between them. The germline gives CDR1 MNHEY, CDR2 SMNVEV (reference sequence). The CDR3 is CASSFNWRGLNTEAFF. The CDR3, as DNA: TGTGCCAGCAGTTTCAACTGGCGGGGGCTGAACACTGAAGCTTTCTTT.

The rearrangement links TRBV10-3 to TRBJ2-7; tentative D call: TRBD1 (5 bases). The J call is doubtful: the DNA matches TRBJ2-5 better. This CDR3 contains 12 residues. Germline V lookup: CDR1 ENHRY, CDR2 SYGVKD. This CDR3 reads CAISERGGTQYF. CDR3 in DNA: TGTGCCATCAGTGAGAGGGGCGGGACCCAGTACTTC.

The chain has TRBV5-8 and TRBJ1-5; no clear D gene. The ends were cut back, 1 base at V and 3 bases at J, with 11 bases in the middle. Germline V CDR1 and CDR2: SGHTS, YDEGEE. The CDR3 has 15 amino acids. The CDR3 reads CASSLLYTPNQPQHF. CDR3 in DNA: TGTGCCAGCAGCTTGTTATATACTCCCAATCAGCCCCAGCATTTT.

This clone was seen only a few times. The CDR3 DNA follows: TGTGCCAGCAGCTTTACAGGGGCAACCCGCCACGAGCAGTACTTC. It translates to CASSFTGATRHEQYF. The V gene is TRBV7-9, the J gene TRBJ2-7; TRBD1 matches at 7 bases. V gave up 3 bases and J gave up 5 bases; unmatched junction bases: 10. Per the germline V gene, CDR1 is SEHNR and CDR2 is FQNEAQ (reference sequence). This CDR3 has 15 residues. Drawing the rest from reference TRBV7-9 and TRBJ2-7, the complete variable domain is DTGVSQNPRHKITKRGQNVTFRCDPISEHNRLYWYRQTLGQGPEFLTYFQNEAQLEKSRLLSDRFSAERPKGSFSTLEIQRTEQGDSAMYLCASSFTGATRHEQYFGPGTRLTVT.

V gene TRBV28 combines with J gene TRBJ2-7; 9 bases agree with TRBD1. The trim removed 3 bases at V and 3 bases at J, leaving 6 bases unmatched. CDR1 and CDR2 from the germline V gene are MDHEN and SYDVKM. The CDR3 totals 15 residues. The CDR3 protein is CASSFRDRARYEQYF. CDR3 sequence (DNA): TGTGCCAGCAGTTTCAGGGACAGGGCCCGCTACGAGCAGTACTTC.

This chain connects TRBV19 to TRBJ2-6; possibly TRBD2 for D (6 bases). The V end lost 4 bases, the J end lost 3 bases, and 7 bases lay between the germline ends. CDR1 is LNHDA and CDR2 is SQIVND in the germline V gene (reference sequence). The CDR3 is 14 residues long. CDR3 region: CASSRGDGANVLTF. CDR3 sequence (DNA): TGTGCCAGTAGTAGGGGGGATGGGGCCAACGTCCTGACTTTC. The full variable domain, rest sourced from reference TRBV19 and TRBJ2-6, is DGGITQSPKYLFRKEGQNVTLSCEQNLNHDAMYWYRQDPGQGLRLIYYSQIVNDFQKGDIAEGYSVSREKKESFPLTVTSAQKNPTAFYLCASSRGDGANVLTFGAGSRLTVL.

The gene calls are TRBV5-1 and TRBJ2-5; TRBD2 aligns across 10 bases. The CDR3 sequence is 14 residues long. V lost 4 bases to trimming and J lost 5 bases; unmatched junction nucleotides: 5. The germline CDR1 and CDR2 sequences are SGHRS and YFSETQ. Here the CDR3 DNA reads TGCGCCAGCAGCCTAGCGGGGGTAGAGGAGACCCAGTACTTC. As protein: CASSLAGVEETQYF.

This chain uses TRBV7-2 with TRBJ2-7; tentatively, D is TRBD2 (6 bases). Germline V gene lookup returns CDR1 SGHTA and CDR2 FQGNSA. V was shortened by 3 bases and J by 2 bases, with 11 bases between the two germline ends. The CDR3 has 14 amino acids. CDR3 region: CASSLLANTYEQYF. The CDR3, as DNA: TGTGCCAGCAGCTTGCTAGCGAACACCTACGAGCAGTACTTC. The full variable domain, completed using reference TRBV7-2 and TRBJ2-7, is GAGVSQSPSNKVTEKGKDVELRCDPISGHTALYWYRQSLGQGLEFLIYFQGNSAPDKSGLPSDRFSAERTGGSVSTLTIQRTQQEDSAVYLCASSLLANTYEQYFGPGTRLTVT.

This clone was recorded a few times. This rearrangement joins TRBV29-1 to TRBJ1-2; no reliable D call. Germline values: CDR1 SQVTM, CDR2 ANQGSEA. The CDR3 contains 10 residues. The V end lost 3 bases, the J end lost 9 bases, and 8 bases lay between the germline ends. CDR3 in amino acids: CSVEGRSYTF. In nucleotides, the CDR3 is TGCAGCGTTGAGGGGAGGAGCTACACCTTC.

This clone has more than one count but fewer than ten. The V and J genes are TRBV2 and TRBJ1-2; TRBD1 might be the D (5 bases). V shed 5 bases and J shed 8 bases, with 21 bases lying between them. This CDR3 region has 15 residues. The germline V gene has CDR1 SNHLY and CDR2 FYNNEI. CDR3 coding DNA: TGTGCCAGCAGTCTGAGGCAGGGAGGGTCGGGGGGCTACACCTTC. Its protein product is CASSLRQGGSGGYTF.

This chain joins TRBV7-5 and TRBJ2-2; the table's D call, TRBD1, has no DNA check behind it. TRBV7-5 is tagged as a pseudogene. The CDR3 covers 18 residues. CDR3 sequence reads: CARSPWTGGPSNTGELFF. CDR3 DNA: TGTGCCAGAAGCCCTTGGACAGGGGGTCCCTCGAACACCGGGGAGCTGTTTTTT.

The chain recombines TRBV27 with TRBJ2-3; 9 positions match TRBD2. The CDR3 length is 16 residues. Germline V gives CDR1 MNHEY, CDR2 SMNVEV (reference sequence). V shed 6 bases, J shed 6 bases, and the junction held 13 bases outside the gene matches. The CDR3: CASRASGDPLGDTQYF. In DNA form, the CDR3 reads TGTGCCAGCAGGGCTAGCGGGGACCCCCTCGGGGATACGCAGTATTTT.

This chain links TRBV7-6 with TRBJ2-1; possible D gene TRBD1, 5 bases. V was cut by 0 bases and J by 0 bases, with 9 bases left in between. CDR1 and CDR2 (germline): SGHVS, FNYEAQ. This CDR3 is built from 16 residues. CDR3: CASSLAGPSSYNEQFF. In DNA form, the CDR3 reads TGTGCCAGCAGCTTAGCGGGGCCAAGCTCCTACAATGAGCAGTTCTTC.

The rearrangement uses TRBV7-9 and TRBJ1-2; no clear D gene. Looked up from germline, CDR1 is SEHNR and CDR2 is FQNEAQ (reference sequence). The V and J ends lost 5 bases and 5 bases respectively, with 21 bases between them. The CDR3 has 16 residues. CDR3 residues: CASSQIKAGDPYGYTF. CDR3 in DNA: TGTGCCAGCAGCCAAATAAAGGCGGGAGATCCTTATGGCTACACCTTC.

This rearrangement joins TRBV5-4 to TRBJ1-3; possible D gene TRBD1, 5 bases. CDR1 and CDR2 from the germline V gene are SGHNT and YYREEE (reference sequence). This CDR3 has 14 residues. V dropped 2 bases and J dropped 2 bases, with 8 bases sitting between them. The CDR3 nucleotides read TGTGCCAGCAGCTTTACAGGAACTGGAAACACCATATATTTT. It encodes CASSFTGTGNTIYF.

This chain joins TRBV19 and TRBJ1-5; 7 bases are a match to TRBD1. Germline V CDR1 and CDR2: LNHDA, SQIVND (reference sequence). With 2 bases clipped from V and 11 bases from J, the junction kept 9 bases outside the gene matches. CDR3 size: 14 residues. CDR3 DNA: TGTGCCAGTAGTATAAAGGGACAGCGTAGGGCCCAGCATTTT. Its protein is CASSIKGQRRAQHF. Drawing the rest from reference TRBV19 and TRBJ1-5, the complete variable domain is DGGITQSPKYLFRKEGQNVTLSCEQNLNHDAMYWYRQDPGQGLRLIYYSQIVNDFQKGDIAEGYSVSREKKESFPLTVTSAQKNPTAFYLCASSIKGQRRAQHFGDGTRLSIL.

J is TRBJ2-3 and V is TRBV5-1; 11 nucleotides line up with TRBD2. Germline V gene sequence: CDR1 SGHRS, CDR2 YFSETQ. With 1 base clipped from V and 10 bases from J, the junction kept 8 bases outside the gene matches. This CDR3 comprises 15 residues. The CDR3 sequence is CASSLPGLAGGAQYF. In nucleotides, the CDR3 is TGCGCCAGCAGCTTGCCTGGGCTAGCGGGGGGTGCGCAGTATTTT.

DNA of the CDR3: TGTGCCACCAGCAGCGGTCTCACGACAAGGAACGAGCAGTACTTC. This sequence encodes CATSSGLTTRNEQYF. V is TRBV15 and J is TRBJ2-7; D call uncertain. The CDR3 covers 15 residues. V was trimmed by 3 bases and J by 5 bases, leaving 17 bases between them. The V gene's germline CDR1 is LNHNV and CDR2 YYDKDF (reference sequence).

The J gene is TRBJ2-3, the V gene TRBV7-9; no reliable D call. CDR3 length equals 13 residues. V lost 7 bases and J 2 bases, leaving 10 bases between the germline ends. Per the germline V gene, CDR1 is SEHNR and CDR2 is FQNEAQ (reference sequence). The CDR3 here is CASTNHYTDTQYF. CDR3 sequence (DNA): TGTGCCAGCACCAACCACTACACAGATACGCAGTATTTT. The complete variable domain, with remaining parts taken from reference TRBV7-9 and TRBJ2-3, reads DTGVSQNPRHKITKRGQNVTFRCDPISEHNRLYWYRQTLGQGPEFLTYFQNEAQLEKSRLLSDRFSAERPKGSFSTLEIQRTEQGDSAMYLCASTNHYTDTQYFGPGTRLTVL.

The chain joins TRBV4-3 to TRBJ2-7, with 12 positions matching TRBD1. The CDR3 runs 17 residues. The J segment lost 1 base and the V segment lost 2 bases, leaving 6 bases of the junction unmatched. CDR1 and CDR2 (germline): LGHNA, YSLEER. This CDR3 reads CASSQYGTGGVSYEQYF. The CDR3 DNA follows: TGCGCCAGCAGCCAATACGGGACAGGGGGCGTTTCCTACGAGCAGTACTTC.

The chain is built from TRBV4-2 and TRBJ1-2; D may be TRBD1 (6 bases). Trimming cost V 0 bases and J 8 bases, with 10 bases left between them. Germline CDR1 LGHNA, CDR2 YNFKEQ. CDR3 size: 13 residues. The CDR3 loop reads CASSQDRGGGYTF. CDR3 coding DNA: TGTGCCAGCAGCCAAGACAGGGGCGGCGGCTACACCTTC.